The following is a T cell receptor beta chain sequence with its context. Measured with immunoSEQ multiplex PCR; TCRdb has only the in-frame clones, and not every one. This sample has 2,500,000 or so clones; over 85% occur once, and the top ten carry more than 0.35%. This entry belongs to a study of shared clonotypes between healthy human individuals. The CDR3 spans 12 residues. V gave up 3 bases and J gave up 7 bases, with 13 bases separating them. Germline V gene data show CDR1 as SQVTM and CDR2 as ANQGSEA. The V and J genes are TRBV29-1 and TRBJ2-7, with D possibly matching TRBD1 (6 bases). The clonotype was recovered from a man aged 18 to 29 in good health. Some clones in this sample may be carry-over from other donors' samples. Sequenced sample: naive CD4+ T cells from PBMCs. Subset noted: CD45RA+ positively selected. CDR3: CSVEDRIREQYF. The CDR3 DNA reads as TGCAGCGTTGAGGACAGAATACGTGAGCAGTACTTC.